One and the same sample provided the 13 T cell receptor beta chains below, sequenced in a study of shared clonotypes between healthy human individuals. Data came from immunoSEQ multiplex PCR; TCRdb stores just in-frame clones and leaves some out. The sample includes about 100,000 clones, over 60% of them seen just once. Sequencing was carried out using memory CD8+ T cells sorted from blood. This sample's subset: CD45RO+ cells pooled with CCR7-negative TemRA cells. The origin of the receptors is a man under 40 in good health.

This chain joins TRBV4-3 and TRBJ2-7; the D gene is possibly TRBD1 (7 bases). V was pared by 0 bases and J by 3 bases, with 15 bases between. This CDR3 has 16 residues. Per germline, CDR1 LGHNA and CDR2 YSLEER. The CDR3 region is CASSQDLQGGYYEQYF. CDR3 DNA sequence: TGCGCCAGCAGCCAAGATTTGCAGGGGGGTTACTACGAGCAGTACTTC.

The V gene is TRBV27, the J gene TRBJ1-3; D is perhaps TRBD1 (5 bases). From germline, CDR1 is MNHEY and CDR2 SMNVEV (reference sequence). Trimming left V 0 bases short and J 2 bases short, with 8 bases between. The CDR3 extends over 15 amino acids. The CDR3 DNA reads TGTGCCAGCAGTTTATCGGCAGGGACTGGAAACACCATATATTTT. Translating it yields CASSLSAGTGNTIYF.

This chain links TRBV19 with TRBJ1-5, with unresolved D. Germline CDR1 is LNHDA and CDR2 is SQIVND (reference sequence). The CDR3 covers 18 residues. V lost 0 bases and J lost 0, with 15 bases in between. The CDR3 reads CASSIDPGYSLSNQPQHF. The CDR3, as DNA: TGTGCCAGTAGTATAGATCCAGGCTACTCACTTAGCAATCAGCCCCAGCATTTT.

The chain recombines TRBV27 with TRBJ2-7; D is unclear. Germline CDR1 is MNHEY and CDR2 is SMNVEV (reference sequence). The ends were cut back, 5 bases at V and 5 bases at J, with 13 bases in the middle. The CDR3 runs 13 residues. The CDR3 DNA reads TGTGCCAGCAGTCTAACTCGACATGACGAGCAGTACTTC. Its translation is CASSLTRHDEQYF.

V gene TRBV6-1 combines with J gene TRBJ2-7; no clear D gene. V was clipped by 6 bases and J by 5 bases, with 17 bases between them. The CDR3 is made up of 14 amino acids. CDR1 MNHNS and CDR2 SASEGT come from the germline V gene. The CDR3 bases are TGTGCCAGCAGCGGAGACGTTGAGGTCCACGAGCAGTACTTC. Amino acid sequence: CASSGDVEVHEQYF.

The DNA of the CDR3 is TGTGCCAGCGAGGAGATTAAGGGAAAAGGCTCTGGAAACACCATATATTTT. Translating gives CASEEIKGKGSGNTIYF. The chain joins TRBV25-1 to TRBJ1-3, with D unclear. The CDR3 covers 17 residues. The V gene lost 8 bases and the J gene lost 0 bases, with 20 bases spanning the gap. The germline V gene has CDR1 MGHDK and CDR2 SYGVNS.

This clone was counted only a few times. V and J are TRBV15 and TRBJ2-2; 10 bases are a match to TRBD1. The CDR3 spans 17 residues. The V segment lost 1 base and the J segment 4 bases; nucleotides outside the gene matches: 6. Germline V gene data show CDR1 as LNHNV and CDR2 as YYDKDF (reference sequence). For the CDR3, the DNA is TGTGCCACCAGCAGAGTAGGACAGGGGGTCCTCACCGGGGAGCTGTTTTTT. Translated: CATSRVGQGVLTGELFF. The full variable domain, completed using reference TRBV15 and TRBJ2-2, is DAMVIQNPRYQVTQFGKPVTLSCSQTLNHNVMYWYQQKSSQAPKLLFHYYDKDFNNEADTPDNFQSRRPNTSFCFLDIRSPGLGDTAMYLCATSRVGQGVLTGELFFGEGSRLTVL.

The CDR3 region is CASSLGWGNLRERESHEQYF. CDR3 bases: TGCGCCAGCAGCTTGGGTTGGGGTAATCTTAGGGAAAGGGAATCCCACGAGCAGTACTTC. The V and J genes are TRBV5-1 and TRBJ2-7; D is unclear. The germline CDR1 and CDR2 sequences are SGHRS and YFSETQ. This CDR3 has 20 residues. V shed 0 bases and J shed 5 bases, with 30 bases lying between them. The variable domain in full, completed from reference TRBV5-1 and TRBJ2-7, reads KAGVTQTPRYLIKTRGQQVTLSCSPISGHRSVSWYQQTPGQGLQFLFEYFSETQRNKGNFPGRFSGRQFSNSRSEMNVSTLELGDSALYLCASSLGWGNLRERESHEQYFGPGTRLTVT.

V and J are TRBV27 and TRBJ2-1; D is possibly TRBD1 or TRBD2 (5 bases each). This CDR3 has 14 amino acids. Between the trimmed V and J ends, which lost 5 bases and 5 bases, there was a span of 13 bases. The V gene's germline CDR1 is MNHEY and CDR2 SMNVEV (reference sequence). CDR3 residues: CASSLGTGNNEQFF. The CDR3, as DNA: TGTGCCAGCAGTCTAGGGACGGGAAACAATGAGCAGTTCTTC.

This chain joins TRBV6-1 and TRBJ1-2, with D maybe TRBD1 (5 bases). The germline gives CDR1 MNHNS, CDR2 SASEGT. This CDR3 has 14 amino acids. V dropped 1 base and J dropped 4 bases, with 10 bases sitting between them. The CDR3 DNA reads TGTGCCAGCAGTGAAGTGGGGGGGGGCTATGGCTACACCTTC. This sequence encodes CASSEVGGGYGYTF.

The gene calls are TRBV5-1 and TRBJ2-2, with 9 bases aligning to TRBD2. V was clipped by 2 bases and J by 1 base; unmatched bases: 3. The CDR3 loop spans 16 amino acids. From germline, CDR1 is SGHRS and CDR2 YFSETQ. CDR3 sequence reads: CASSLAAGGNTGELFF. DNA for the CDR3: TGCGCCAGCAGCTTAGCAGCGGGAGGGAACACCGGGGAGCTGTTTTTT.

Remarks on this clone: A much larger clone differs from this one at a single base, so this may be a read error. The chain links TRBV6-4 to TRBJ2-3; D unresolved. The CDR3 runs to 13 residues. The V gene's germline CDR1 is MRHNA and CDR2 SNTAGT. V shed 4 bases and J shed 0 bases, with 5 bases lying between them. CDR3 bases: TGTGCCAGCAGTGTGTCTAGCACAGATACGCAGTATTTT. This sequence encodes CASSVSSTDTQYF.

V usage is TRBV5-1 and J usage is TRBJ1-1; 12 positions agree with TRBD1. The germline gives CDR1 SGHRS, CDR2 YFSETQ. The CDR3 runs to 18 residues. Trimming took 6 bases from V and 3 from J; bases not matched to a gene: 15. The CDR3 region has the DNA TGCGCCAGCACCGGATCGGGACAGGGGGCGATAGGGGACACTGAAGCTTTCTTT. Amino acid sequence: CASTGSGQGAIGDTEAFF.